This note documents a single TCR beta chain sequence. What it recognizes is unknown. This entry belongs to a study of cytomegalovirus exposure and HLA in healthy donors. Study-wide findings and caveats: TCR beta V- and J-gene trimming was later associated with a missense DCLRE1C variant.

V shed 4 bases, J shed 6 bases, and the junction held 5 bases outside the gene matches. Germline CDR1 PRHDT, CDR2 FYEKMQ (reference sequence). This CDR3 is built from 16 residues. Primers for the PCR totalled 60 Vbeta and 13 Jbeta. Profiling relied on immunoSEQ multiplex PCR, and the TCRdb table lists in-frame clones only, not all of them. The sample has around 170,000 clones, roughly 80% seen once. The chain is built from TRBV13 and TRBJ2-1; 14 bases map to TRBD2. The source is a boy aged 2 to 10 in good health and CMV-seronegative. The sample consisted of PBMCs. The CDR3 is CASSYRLAGGFNEQFF. The DNA of the CDR3 is TGTGCCAGCAGCTATAGACTAGCGGGAGGGTTCAATGAGCAGTTCTTC.